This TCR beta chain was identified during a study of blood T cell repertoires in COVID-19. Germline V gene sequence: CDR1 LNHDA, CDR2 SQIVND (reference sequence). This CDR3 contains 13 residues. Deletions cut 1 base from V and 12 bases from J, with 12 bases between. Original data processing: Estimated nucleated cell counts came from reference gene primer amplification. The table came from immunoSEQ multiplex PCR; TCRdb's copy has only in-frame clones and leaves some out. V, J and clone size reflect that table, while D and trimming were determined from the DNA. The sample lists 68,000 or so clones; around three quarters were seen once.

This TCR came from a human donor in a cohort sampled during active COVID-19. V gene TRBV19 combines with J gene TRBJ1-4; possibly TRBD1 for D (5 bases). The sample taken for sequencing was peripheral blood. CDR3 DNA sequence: TGTGCCAGTAGTATAGGAACGGCGGGGGAACTGTTTTTT. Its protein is CASSIGTAGELFF.